This T cell receptor beta chain comes out of a study of T cell repertoires in cytomegalovirus infection (dated by TCRdb to 2018 to 2020). Regarding the complete study: Donor HLA type was relevant to the analysis, because carriage of CMV infection together with the matching HLA type was indicated by public TCR beta signatures.

The sample holds a few counts of this clonotype. Its antigen remains undetermined. The record has no base qualities; no much larger clone is one base away. What the study reported, not specific to this receptor: In both this cohort and an independent roughly 330-donor cohort, the cumulative frequency of public TCR beta family members distinguished carriers of CMV infection plus the relevant HLA type. The ex vivo response was dominated by HLA-C-restricted CMV-specific TCR beta clonotypes, which also provided the single most frequent clonotype in two of eight donors.

The instrument was an Illumina HiSeq 1500. Using fastp trimming at Q25 and MiXCR clonotype assembly, TCRdb reanalyzed the public sequencing data and kept in-frame beta chains. Rows merge per CDR3 protein into single entries with the most common DNA and genes. In all, the sample holds some 70,000 distinct CDR3 sequences, and 20% to 25% of those were seen once. The biggest ten clones account for around 77% of the sample. From the cysteine up to the phenylalanine, the CDR3 has a length of 14 residues. Only the CDR3 part of the read is kept: 42 bases, read in frame from the first base. In the germline V gene (reference sequence), CDR1 corresponds to GTSNPN and CDR2 to SVGIG. V is clipped by 0 bases and J by 1 base, and the sequence between their germline boundaries is 9 bases long.

This receptor was identified in a human donor in good health (CMV status not recorded). Some clones in this sample may be carry-over from other donors' samples. The rearrangement combines TRBV30 with TRBJ2-5; possibly the D gene is TRBD1, per 5 matching bases. Sequenced sample: PBMCs, sequenced either directly or after in vitro stimulation (not recorded which). CDR3 reads: CAWSVQAGQETQYF. At the DNA level, the sequence is TGTGCCTGGAGTGTACAGGCAGGCCAAGAGACCCAGTACTTC. Reference TRBV30 and TRBJ2-5 proteins supply the regions before and after the CDR3; the full variable domain is: SQTIHQWPATLVQPVGSPLSLECTVEGTSNPNLYWYRQAAGRGLQLLFYSVGIGQISSEVPQNLSASRPQDRQFILSSKKLLLSDSGFYLCAWSVQAGQETQYFGPGTRLLVL.